Listed below are T cell receptor beta chains from one sample, sequenced in a study of blood T cells in healthy people across ages. TCRdb redid the calling of the 5' RACE reads with MiXCR, one entry per CDR3 protein. The table shows approximately 1,000,000 distinct CDR3 sequences, with more than 30% occurring only once. The sample comprised blood. These TCRs come from a man in his late teens or twenties in good health. Each CDR3 is given with its conserved first and last residue. The order of the fields is V gene, D gene, clone size, J gene, CDR3 protein, CDR3 DNA. D genes are given only for firm matches. Clone size is given for some rows only: seen once, a few or many times, or a class if the clone is expanded.

>TRBV12-5|-|-|TRBJ2-2
CASGSSDRRTTGELFF
TGTGCTAGTGGTTCCTCTGACCGTAGAACAACCGGGGAGCTGTTTTTT
>TRBV15|TRBD1|-|TRBJ1-5
CATSRGRTGTHSNQPQHF
TGTGCCACCAGCAGAGGGAGGACAGGGACGCATAGCAATCAGCCCCAGCATTTT
>TRBV20-1|-|-|TRBJ1-1
CSARVRGGSTEAFF
TGCAGTGCTAGAGTCCGGGGCGGGAGCACTGAAGCTTTCTTT
>TRBV20-1|TRBD2|few|TRBJ2-1
CSAAFERGTAYSYNEQFF
TGCAGTGCTGCTTTTGAGCGGGGGACCGCCTACTCCTACAATGAGCAGTTCTTC
>TRBV20-1|TRBD1|few|TRBJ1-2
CSAKPGQGAIYGYTF
TGCAGTGCCAAACCGGGGCAGGGGGCGATCTATGGCTACACCTTC
>TRBV5-1|-|-|TRBJ1-2
CASSLSLMGTEGYTF
TGCGCCAGCAGCTTGTCCTTAATGGGGACTGAGGGCTACACCTTC
>TRBV4-2|-|-|TRBJ1-1
CASSLEDQNTEAFF
TGTGCCAGCAGCCTCGAGGACCAGAACACTGAAGCTTTCTTT
>TRBV5-5|TRBD1|few|TRBJ1-5
CASSPKAGQDQPQHF
TGTGCCAGCAGCCCTAAGGCGGGACAGGATCAGCCCCAGCATTTT
>TRBV28|-|-|TRBJ1-1
CASRQGFSTEAFF
TGTGCCAGCAGGCAAGGGTTTTCCACTGAAGCTTTCTTT
>TRBV28|TRBD1|-|TRBJ2-3
CASRAGGAGTDTQYF
TGTGCCAGCAGAGCAGGGGGCGCCGGTACAGATACGCAGTATTTT
>TRBV6-1|TRBD1|-|TRBJ1-2
CASNSSTGIYGYTF
TGTGCCAGCAACTCCTCGACAGGGATCTATGGCTACACCTTC
>TRBV10-3|-|-|TRBJ1-4
CAISLPGEKLFF
TGTGCCATCAGCCTCCCGGGTGAAAAACTGTTTTTT
>TRBV9|-|-|TRBJ1-5
CASSTSGSNQPQHF
TGTGCCAGCAGCACGAGCGGGAGCAATCAGCCCCAGCATTTT
>TRBV28|-|few|TRBJ2-2
CASKTGEITGELFF
TGTGCCAGCAAAACGGGGGAGATCACCGGGGAGCTGTTTTTT
>TRBV2|-|-|TRBJ1-1
CASIDLWGVRNTEAFF
TGTGCCAGCATCGATCTTTGGGGGGTTCGCAACACTGAAGCTTTCTTT
>TRBV5-6|-|-|TRBJ2-5
CASSLDVGDIQETQYF
TGTGCCAGCAGCTTGGACGTGGGGGATATCCAAGAGACCCAGTACTTC
>TRBV29-1|-|-|TRBJ2-7
CSVRTRLRGYNEQYF
TGCAGCGTCCGGACCCGTCTCCGGGGCTACAATGAGCAGTACTTC
>TRBV28|TRBD2|-|TRBJ2-1
CASSLWGGGALGEQFF
TGTGCCAGCAGTTTATGGGGCGGGGGGGCGCTCGGTGAGCAGTTCTTC
>TRBV7-9|TRBD1|-|TRBJ1-2
CASSLSGTVNYGYTF
TGTGCCAGCAGCTTGTCCGGGACAGTTAACTATGGCTACACCTTC
>TRBV15|-|-|TRBJ1-5
CATSRDYRENSNQPQHF
TGTGCCACCAGCAGAGATTATCGGGAAAATAGCAATCAGCCCCAGCATTTT
>TRBV29-1|TRBD1|many|TRBJ1-1
CSVGRQGVNTEAFF
TGCAGCGTTGGCAGACAGGGAGTGAACACTGAAGCTTTCTTT
>TRBV3-1|TRBD1|once|TRBJ1-2
CASSLKTDRGYGYTF
TGTGCCAGCAGCCTAAAAACGGACAGGGGCTATGGCTACACCTTC
>TRBV13|-|few|TRBJ1-2
CASGASTNYGYTF
TGTGCCAGCGGTGCCAGTACTAACTATGGCTACACCTTC
>TRBV11-2|-|-|TRBJ1-1
CASSLERAEAFF
TGTGCCAGCAGCTTAGAGCGAGCTGAAGCTTTCTTT
>TRBV6-5|-|-|TRBJ2-7
CASRVQDSYEQYF
TGTGCCAGCCGCGTGCAGGACTCCTACGAGCAGTACTTC
>TRBV24-1|-|few|TRBJ2-1
CATSRSAGESYNEQFF
TGTGCCACCAGTCGGTCTGCGGGTGAATCCTACAATGAGCAGTTCTTC
>TRBV7-2|-|-|TRBJ1-5
CASSLGLRGKDNQPQHF
TGTGCCAGCAGCTTAGGATTAAGGGGTAAGGACAATCAGCCCCAGCATTTT
>TRBV12-3/TRBV12-4|-|-|TRBJ1-2
CASSLYQSRVGYTF
TGTGCCAGCAGTTTATACCAGTCTAGGGTTGGCTACACCTTC